A single sample gave rise to the 12 T cell receptor beta chains below, sequenced in a study of T cells in Graves' hyperthyroidism and ophthalmopathy. From RNA transcripts, TCR beta CDR3 regions were amplified. An initial round of RT-PCR targeting the TCR CDR3 relied on the HTBI primer set. TCRdb passed the multiplex PCR reads through MiXCR, listing each CDR3 protein once. The sample includes hundreds of thousands of distinct CDR3 sequences, 14% of them seen just once. Material: blood. Source of these receptors: a woman aged 18-29 years with Graves' hyperthyroidism.

This clonotype was seen repeatedly, ten times or more. This sequence joins TRBV5-1 and TRBJ2-3; tentatively, D is TRBD2 (6 bases). With 5 bases removed from V and 0 bases from J, the gap between germline ends came to 10 bases. Germline V gives CDR1 SGHRS, CDR2 YFSETQ. The CDR3 loop spans 14 amino acids. CDR3 sequence: CASSPGTSTDTQYF. The CDR3 nucleotides read TGCGCCAGCAGTCCCGGGACTAGCACAGATACGCAGTATTTT.

V is TRBV13 and J is TRBJ2-1, with a possible D match to TRBD2 (6 bases). The CDR3 runs to 16 residues. From germline, CDR1 is PRHDT and CDR2 FYEKMQ (reference sequence). Trimming removed 0 bases from V and 10 bases from J, with 19 bases in between. The CDR3 DNA sequence: TGTGCCAGCAGCTTAGGCCTAACCGGGAGATACCACGAGCAGTTCTTC. Translating gives CASSLGLTGRYHEQFF.

In its sample, this clonotype was seen many times. The chain recombines TRBV7-9 with TRBJ2-3, with unresolved D. Germline CDR1 reads SEHNR; CDR2 reads FQNEAQ (reference sequence). Trimming took 5 bases from V and 4 from J, leaving 19 bases between them. CDR3 length: 16 amino acids. The CDR3 coding sequence is TGTGCCAGCAGCCCGCCAAGGCCCAATGGGGCAGATACGCAGTATTTT. Translation gives CASSPPRPNGADTQYF.

The gene calls are TRBV5-1 and TRBJ2-4, with 10 bases aligning to TRBD1. Looked up from germline, CDR1 is SGHRS and CDR2 is YFSETQ. Trimming at V came to 2 bases and at J to 7 bases, leaving 12 bases not matched to a gene. The CDR3 runs to 17 residues. CDR3 amino acids: CASSFSGTGVKGNIQYF. The DNA for the CDR3 is TGCGCCAGCAGCTTCTCCGGGACAGGGGTGAAAGGGAACATTCAGTACTTC.

The gene calls are TRBV15 and TRBJ1-2; D possibly corresponds to TRBD1 (5 bases). The CDR3 sequence is 14 residues long. The V gene's germline CDR1 is LNHNV and CDR2 YYDKDF (reference sequence). V gave up 5 bases and J gave up 3 bases, with 13 bases separating them. In DNA form, the CDR3 reads TGTGCCACCAGCTCCTCTCGGGGCGACTATGGCTACACCTTC. Amino acid sequence: CATSSSRGDYGYTF.

This clonotype was seen at least ten times. The chain is built from TRBV6-1 and TRBJ1-5, with a tentative D call TRBD1 (5 bases). Deletions cut 6 bases from V and 3 bases from J, with 12 bases between. Germline CDR1 reads MNHNS; CDR2 reads SASEGT. The CDR3 is 14 residues long. In DNA, the CDR3 is TGTGCCAGCAGCACAGGACGGTTCAATCAGCCCCAGCATTTT. Translating it yields CASSTGRFNQPQHF.

This clonotype was picked up many times. The genes are TRBV6-6 and TRBJ1-1; TRBD1 aligns across 11 bases. Germline trimming cut 2 bases from V and 6 bases from J; bases unmatched to any gene: 2. Looked up from germline, CDR1 is MNHNY and CDR2 is SVGAGI (reference sequence). This CDR3 is built from 14 residues. CDR3: CASSYGTGGSEAFF. CDR3 DNA: TGTGCCAGCAGTTACGGGACAGGGGGATCTGAAGCTTTCTTT.

This clonotype showed up many times. The chain has TRBV7-9 and TRBJ2-7, with 7 bases that match TRBD1. Per the germline V gene, CDR1 is SEHNR and CDR2 is FQNEAQ (reference sequence). The CDR3 is 17 residues long. V shed 2 bases, J shed 4 bases, and the junction held 14 bases outside the gene matches. The CDR3 is CASSLLPFRDSIYEQYF. The CDR3 nucleotides are TGTGCCAGCAGCTTACTCCCCTTCCGGGACAGTATATACGAGCAGTACTTC.

This clonotype was picked up many times. The chain uses TRBV13 and TRBJ2-2; D is tentatively TRBD1 or TRBD2 (5 bases each). Trimming took off 3 bases at V and 4 bases at J, with 12 bases between the two ends. This CDR3 comprises 15 residues. Germline V gene sequence: CDR1 PRHDT, CDR2 FYEKMQ (reference sequence). The CDR3: CASSLRGVGTGELFF. CDR3 bases: TGTGCCAGCAGCTTGAGGGGCGTGGGCACCGGGGAGCTGTTTTTT.

This clonotype was counted only a few times. This rearrangement joins TRBV18 to TRBJ2-7; D remains ambiguous. The germline CDR1 and CDR2 sequences are KGHSH and LQKENI. Trimming removed 3 bases at V and 3 bases at J, with 9 bases between. This CDR3 has 13 residues. Here the CDR3 reads CASSPQAIYEQYF. CDR3 coding DNA: TGTGCCAGCTCACCCCAGGCGATCTACGAGCAGTACTTC.

This clonotype appeared a few times. This chain connects TRBV10-2 to TRBJ2-3, with TRBD2 matching 8 bases. V lost 6 bases, J lost 1 base, and 6 bases stayed unmatched. From germline, CDR1 is WSHSY and CDR2 SAAADI. This CDR3 region has 15 residues. The CDR3 spells CASRDLRGGTDTQYF. The CDR3 nucleotides are TGCGCCAGCAGGGACCTGCGGGGGGGCACAGATACGCAGTATTTT.

The sample holds a few counts of this clonotype. The chain links TRBV7-2 to TRBJ2-3, with D perhaps TRBD2 (6 bases). CDR1 is SGHTA, CDR2 FQGNSA, per germline. There are 17 residues in the CDR3. The ends were cut back, 9 bases at V and 1 base at J, with 23 bases in the middle. The DNA for the CDR3 is TGTGCCAGTTTGCTAGCTCCTACCGGAGGGGGCACAGATACGCAGTATTTT. Its translation: CASLLAPTGGGTDTQYF.